This T cell receptor beta chain was obtained from a study of tumor-infiltrating lymphocytes in primary liver carcinoma. Broader study findings: The 250 largest clones made up significantly more of tumor than blood repertoires (p = 0.039). Representation across all five tumor regions was limited to only about 7-24% of top clones.

Without any cell sorting, roughly 20-33 mg of bulk tissue yielded co-extracted RNA and DNA. The patients had histopathologically diagnosed primary liver carcinoma, and their disease was treated by surgical resection. Every tumor was sampled at five separate regions. A constant-region primer served to make TCR beta cDNA from approximately 490 ng total RNA. ARM-PCR, slightly modified, supplied the TCR beta libraries through three nested multiplex PCR rounds. TRBV1-TRBV30 forward and Cbeta reverse primers drove the first two roughly 11-cycle rounds. TCRdb re-called the multiplex PCR reads through MiXCR, storing one row per CDR3 protein. Here the sample spans around 81,000 distinct CDR3 sequences, 71% being singletons. V shed 4 bases, J shed 1 base, and the junction held 2 bases outside the gene matches. The CDR3 has 14 residues. Looked up from germline, CDR1 is SGHTA and CDR2 is FQGTGA. Turning to this clonotype: Its antigen is unidentified.

The J gene is TRBJ2-3, the V gene TRBV7-3, with 7 bases matching TRBD2. The source of this sequence is a woman aged 60-75 years with primary liver carcinoma and hepatitis B virus infection. Sequenced input: liver tumor tissue from sampling region 4. The sample's subset: tumor region T4, right-lateral pole. In DNA, the CDR3 is TGTGCCAGCAGCTCCCGGGGGGGCACAGATACGCAGTATTTT. It yields the protein CASSSRGGTDTQYF.